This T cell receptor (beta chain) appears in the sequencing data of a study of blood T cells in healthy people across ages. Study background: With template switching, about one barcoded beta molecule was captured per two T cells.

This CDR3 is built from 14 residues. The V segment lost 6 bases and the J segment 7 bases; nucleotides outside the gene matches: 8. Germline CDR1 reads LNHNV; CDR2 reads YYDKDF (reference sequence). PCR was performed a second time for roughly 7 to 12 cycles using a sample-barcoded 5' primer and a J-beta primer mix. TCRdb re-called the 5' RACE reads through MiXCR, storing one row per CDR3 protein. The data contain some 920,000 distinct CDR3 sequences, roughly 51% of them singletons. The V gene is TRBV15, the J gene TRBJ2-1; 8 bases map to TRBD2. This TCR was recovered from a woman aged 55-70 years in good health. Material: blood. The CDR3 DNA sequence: TGTGCCACCAGGCCGCTGCGGGAGGTTAATGAGCAGTTCTTC. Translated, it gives CATRPLREVNEQFF.